The clone carrying this T cell receptor beta chain was counted a few times. The antigen is unknown. The data stem from a study of long-term antiretroviral therapy in people with HIV. Study overall: Samples collected earliest predate the 2015 immediate-ART recommendation by about a decade. General observations from the study: Upon ART, diversity increased but remained lower than transplant donor controls. Pre-ART-expanded clones dominated the repertoire at all time points.

Before they underwent DNA extraction, samples held 1-10 million cryopreserved PBMC. The run of the v3.0 immunoSEQ assay was at survey level. TCRdb keeps only in-frame clones here, not all; method: immunoSEQ multiplex PCR. The sample yields roughly 38,000 clones, roughly four fifths seen once. The sequencing here drew on unsorted PBMCs, taken 0.3 years after starting antiretroviral therapy. This TCR was recovered from a man aged 18 to 35 with HIV.

CDR3 protein: CASNPGADLDTQYF. DNA for the CDR3: TGTGCCAGCAACCCGGGAGCTGATCTAGATACGCAGTATTTT. The V and J genes are TRBV9 and TRBJ2-3, with a possible D match to TRBD2 (6 bases). The V end lost 6 bases, the J end lost 5 bases, and 16 bases lay between the germline ends. Per germline, CDR1 SGDLS and CDR2 YYNGEE. The CDR3 extends over 14 amino acids.